Listed below are T cell receptor beta chains from one sample, sequenced in a study of cytomegalovirus exposure and HLA in healthy donors. Only in-frame clones appear in the TCRdb table, and some are missing; sequencing was by immunoSEQ multiplex PCR. The sample shows 200,000 or so clones, more than 60% of them seen only once. Sequenced material: PBMCs. The receptors originated from a man aged 45-65 years in good health and CMV-seronegative. The CDR3 runs from the conserved cysteine through the conserved F or W. A D gene is named only where the DNA matches it firmly. The listing skips clone size in some rows; elsewhere it reads once, few, many or a size class.

d_gene | j_gene | abundance | v_gene | CDR3aa | CDR3nt
NA | TRBJ1-1 | NA | TRBV28 | CASSLPFSAEAFF | TGTGCCAGCAGTTTACCCTTTAGCGCTGAAGCTTTCTTT
NA | TRBJ2-7 | NA | TRBV29-1 | CSVPGVVGEQYF | TGCAGCGTCCCTGGAGTCGTAGGCGAGCAGTACTTC
NA | TRBJ1-2 | NA | TRBV5-1 | CASSLVLGREGYTF | TGCGCCAGCAGCTTGGTGCTAGGCCGTGAAGGCTACACCTTC
NA | TRBJ1-2 | NA | TRBV28 | CASSSDYGYTF | TGTGCCAGCAGTTCAGACTATGGCTACACCTTC
NA | TRBJ2-5 | NA | TRBV10-2 | CASRYSGQETQYF | TGCGCCAGCAGATATAGCGGCCAAGAGACCCAGTACTTC
TRBD2 | TRBJ2-5 | NA | TRBV5-4 | CASSLGGRVGETQYF | TGTGCCAGCAGCTTGGGCGGGAGGGTAGGCGAGACCCAGTACTTC
TRBD1 | TRBJ1-1 | NA | TRBV7-6 | CASSPTTGFSNTEAFF | TGTGCCAGCAGCCCAACGACAGGGTTCAGCAACACTGAAGCTTTCTTT
NA | TRBJ2-2 | NA | TRBV19 | CASSPGSYYTGELFF | TGTGCCAGTAGTCCGGGATCCTACTACACCGGGGAGCTGTTTTTT
TRBD1 | TRBJ1-2 | NA | TRBV5-1 | CASSVRQGDLYGYTF | TGCGCCAGCAGCGTCCGACAGGGGGATTTGTATGGCTACACCTTC
NA | TRBJ1-1 | NA | TRBV2 | CASSEALQFLIF | TGTGCCAGCAGTGAAGCGCTTCAGTTTCTTATCTTT
NA | TRBJ2-3 | few | TRBV9 | CASSVESGDFADTQYF | TGTGCCAGCAGCGTAGAATCAGGGGATTTCGCAGATACGCAGTATTTT
TRBD2 | TRBJ2-1 | NA | TRBV19 | CASSMGLAGHNEQFF | TGTGCCAGTAGTATGGGTCTAGCGGGGCACAATGAGCAGTTCTTC
TRBD2 | TRBJ2-7 | NA | TRBV19 | CASSIVERETSYEQYF | TGTGCCAGTAGTATAGTTGAGCGGGAGACCTCCTACGAGCAGTACTTC
TRBD1 | TRBJ1-1 | NA | TRBV9 | CASSFQGQGNTEAFF | TGTGCCAGCAGCTTTCAAGGACAGGGGAACACTGAAGCTTTCTTT
NA | TRBJ2-7 | few | TRBV9 | CASSPAGASYEQYF | TGTGCCAGCAGCCCAGCAGGTGCCTCCTACGAGCAGTACTTC
NA | TRBJ2-1 | NA | TRBV29-1 | CSAFHNEQFF | TGCAGCGCCTTCCACAATGAGCAGTTCTTC
TRBD2 | TRBJ2-7 | NA | TRBV7-8 | CASSSGPSGALYEQYF | TGTGCCAGCAGCTCGGGGCCCAGCGGGGCCCTCTACGAGCAGTACTTC
NA | TRBJ2-5 | NA | TRBV5-1 | CASAWTGGGETQYF | TGCGCCAGCGCGTGGACAGGAGGGGGAGAGACCCAGTACTTC
NA | TRBJ2-2 | NA | TRBV7-9 | CASSLWDFPYINTGELFF | TGTGCCAGCAGCTTGTGGGACTTCCCCTACATTAACACCGGGGAGCTGTTTTTT
TRBD1 | TRBJ2-7 | NA | TRBV5-4 | CASRHTGTGNEQYF | TGTGCCAGCAGGCATACCGGGACAGGGAATGAGCAGTACTTC
NA | TRBJ2-7 | NA | TRBV5-5 | CASSLSGIEQYF | TGTGCCAGCAGCCTTTCAGGGATCGAGCAGTACTTC
NA | TRBJ2-2 | few | TRBV9 | CASSVVVQNTGELFF | TGTGCCAGCAGCGTAGTAGTGCAGAACACCGGGGAGCTGTTTTTT
TRBD2 | TRBJ2-1 | few | TRBV7-3 | CASSQVLAGVHEQFF | TGTGCCAGCAGCCAAGTGCTAGCGGGAGTTCATGAGCAGTTCTTC
NA | TRBJ2-1 | NA | TRBV5-1 | CASSLGRGVYNEQFF | TGCGCCAGCAGCTTAGGCAGGGGAGTCTACAATGAGCAGTTCTTC
TRBD1 | TRBJ2-5 | NA | TRBV12-5 | CASGLGQGPETQYF | TGTGCTAGTGGTCTTGGACAGGGGCCAGAGACCCAGTACTTC
TRBD2 | TRBJ2-7 | NA | TRBV28 | CASRKPSGSYEQYF | TGTGCCAGCAGAAAACCGAGCGGGAGCTACGAGCAGTACTTC
NA | TRBJ2-1 | NA | TRBV14 | CASSQIISSYNEQFF | TGTGCCAGCAGCCAAATCATCAGCTCCTACAATGAGCAGTTCTTC